Listed here is a single TCR delta chain. What it recognizes is unknown. Vdelta1+ thymocyte sorts reached between roughly 98% and 99.6% purity. The sample originates from a study of Vδ1+ human thymocytes. RNA was extracted from the cells and then reverse transcribed. The CDR3 regions were amplified by multiplex PCR from V-gene primers to a constant-region primer. TCRdb re-processed the multiplex PCR reads using CATT. The sample records 45,000 to 60,000 delta-chain clones, about 16% being singletons. Whole-study results and caveats: Unlike peripheral blood Vdelta1+ controls, thymic delta-chain sequences included roughly 18% Vdelta2 and few Vdelta3. TRD repertoires were essentially private, unlike widely shared TRG clonotypes. Highly polyclonal TRG and TRD repertoires with Gaussian CDR3 length distributions appeared in thymus.

V was clipped by 5 bases and J by 0 bases, with 25 bases between them. CDR1 TSWWSYY and CDR2 QGS come from the germline V gene. CDR3 length: 19 amino acids. The chain couples TRDV1 to TRDJ1, with D perhaps assigned TRDD1 or TRDD3 (6 bases each). The sample was Vdelta1+ gamma-delta thymocytes from the thymus. As for subset: FACS-sorted CD3+ TCRalphabeta- TCRVdelta1+ TCRVdelta2- thymocytes. This receptor was taken from a girl less than two years old who had congenital heart surgery. The CDR3 DNA is TGTGCTCTTGGGAAAATAGAGGCGACGGGGGAGAAGTACACCGATAAACTCATCTTT. This encodes CALGKIEATGEKYTDKLIF.